This entry lists 24 T cell receptor beta chains sequenced from one sample in a study of response to subunit inactivated influenza vaccine. TCRdb reprocessed the RT-PCR reads with MiXCR, giving one entry per CDR3 protein. The repertoire has hundreds of thousands of distinct CDR3 sequences, more than 15% of them found once; the top ten carry around 10%. The sample in question was PBMCs from blood, obtained 11 to 12 days after vaccination. The receptors come from a man between 50 and 59 years old who received an inactivated influenza vaccine.

The table lists this clonotype with many counts. V and J are TRBV7-9 and TRBJ1-6; D is unresolved. The V and J ends lost 2 bases and 6 bases respectively, with 11 bases between them. The V gene's germline CDR1 is SEHNR and CDR2 FQNEAQ (reference sequence). This CDR3 contains 15 residues. CDR3 residues: CASSLRLSSNSPLHF. Here the CDR3 DNA reads TGTGCCAGCAGCTTAAGGCTCAGTTCTAATTCACCCCTCCACTTT.

The chain joins TRBV20-1 to TRBJ2-2; 7 bases are a match to TRBD1. Germline lookup yields CDR1 DFQATT and CDR2 SNEGSKA (reference sequence). V gave up 6 bases and J gave up 5 bases; unmatched junction bases: 3. This CDR3 has 12 residues. The CDR3 spells CSAQTGTGELFF. As DNA, the CDR3 is TGCAGTGCCCAGACAGGGACCGGGGAGCTGTTTTTT.

This clonotype came up many times. This chain joins TRBV5-1 and TRBJ2-5; tentatively, D is TRBD1 (5 bases). CDR1 is SGHRS, CDR2 YFSETQ, per germline. The V gene lost 4 bases and the J gene lost 2 bases, with 6 bases spanning the gap. The CDR3 consists of 12 residues. CDR3 coding DNA: TGCGCCAGCAGCCGGACACAAGAGACCCAGTACTTC. Residues: CASSRTQETQYF.

The rearrangement joins TRBV28 to TRBJ1-5; 10 bases fit TRBD1. This CDR3 is 15 amino acids long. Germline V CDR1 and CDR2: MDHEN, SYDVKM. The J segment lost 7 bases and the V segment lost 7 bases, leaving 10 bases of the junction unmatched. CDR3 loop: CASNQGTGVGQPQHF. The CDR3 DNA reads as TGTGCCAGCAACCAGGGGACAGGGGTGGGGCAGCCCCAGCATTTT.

This clonotype occurred a few times. The chain links TRBV10-3 to TRBJ1-2, with TRBD1 matching over 7 bases. V gave up 9 bases and J gave up 2 bases; unmatched junction bases: 3. Germline V gene sequence: CDR1 ENHRY, CDR2 SYGVKD. The CDR3 sequence is 12 residues long. The CDR3 spells CAIGDSNYGYTF. DNA for the CDR3: TGTGCCATAGGGGACAGCAACTATGGCTACACCTTC.

This clonotype was detected a few times. In DNA, the CDR3 is TGCAGCGTTGCCAGCCGTTTGAACACTGAAGCTTTCTTT. Amino acids: CSVASRLNTEAFF. This chain joins TRBV29-1 and TRBJ1-1; D gene ambiguous. V was cut by 4 bases and J by 0 bases, with 9 bases left in between. The CDR3 contains 13 residues. In germline, CDR1 is SQVTM, CDR2 ANQGSEA.

The genes are TRBV6-1 and TRBJ2-2; D call uncertain. There are 14 residues in the CDR3. Germline loops: CDR1 MNHNS, CDR2 SASEGT. V gave up 5 bases and J gave up 5 bases, with 12 bases separating them. The CDR3 DNA follows: TGTGCCAGCAGTCGAGAAGTGAATACCGGGGAGCTGTTTTTT. It specifies CASSREVNTGELFF.

The chain has TRBV11-2 and TRBJ2-2, with 9 bases lining up with TRBD1. Germline V gene data show CDR1 as SGHAT and CDR2 as FQNNGV. The J segment lost 0 bases and the V segment lost 5 bases, leaving 16 bases of the junction unmatched. The CDR3 extends over 20 amino acids. The CDR3 DNA reads as TGTGCCAGCAGCCGCTATTGGGACAGGGTAGGGGCTTCGAACACCGGGGAGCTGTTTTTT. It translates to CASSRYWDRVGASNTGELFF.

The chain employs TRBV7-3 and TRBJ2-3; D is unresolved. There are 13 residues in the CDR3. Germline lookup yields CDR1 SGHTA and CDR2 FQGTGA. The V end lost 3 bases, the J end lost 4 bases, and 8 bases lay between the germline ends. The CDR3 nucleotides are TGTGCCAGCAGCTTCTCAATTTCAGATACGCAGTATTTT. This translates into CASSFSISDTQYF. Full variable domain (remainder filled in from reference TRBV7-3 and TRBJ2-3): GAGVSQTPSNKVTEKGKYVELRCDPISGHTALYWYRQSLGQGPEFLIYFQGTGAADDSGLPNDRFFAVRPEGSVSTLKIQRTERGDSAVYLCASSFSISDTQYFGPGTRLTVL.

The chain has TRBV29-1 and TRBJ2-3, with D perhaps matching TRBD2 (5 bases). There are 13 residues in the CDR3. Germline CDR1 reads SQVTM; CDR2 reads ANQGSEA. V lost 8 bases to trimming and J lost 7 bases, with 19 bases between them. In DNA, the CDR3 is TGCAGCATTTTCCCTCCGGGAACAAATACGCAGTATTTT. Amino acid sequence: CSIFPPGTNTQYF.

V gene TRBV5-5 combines with J gene TRBJ2-7; tentative D call: TRBD1 (6 bases). The germline V gene has CDR1 SGHKS and CDR2 YYEKEE (reference sequence). V lost 0 bases and J lost 2, with 12 bases in between. The CDR3 has 15 residues. The CDR3 region is CASSLEQGSPYEQYF. In DNA form, the CDR3 reads TGTGCCAGCAGCTTGGAACAGGGAAGCCCCTACGAGCAGTACTTC.

This clonotype was picked up a small number of times. The J gene is TRBJ2-7, the V gene TRBV6-2 or TRBV6-3; 8 nucleotides agree with TRBD2. The J segment lost 2 bases and the V segment lost 6 bases, leaving 6 bases of the junction unmatched. The CDR3 is 14 residues long. The germline V gene encodes CDR1 MNHEY and CDR2 SVGEGT. The DNA of the CDR3 is TGTGCCAGCAGGACAGCGGGGGCAACCTACGAGCAGTACTTC. It translates to CASRTAGATYEQYF.

This chain links TRBV27 with TRBJ2-3; D is perhaps TRBD2 (5 bases). There are 14 residues in the CDR3. The V end was cut by 4 bases, the J end by 0 bases, with 8 bases between. Per the germline V gene, CDR1 is MNHEY and CDR2 is SMNVEV (reference sequence). CDR3 coding DNA: TGTGCCAGCAGTTCACTAGAGAGCACAGATACGCAGTATTTT. Translation: CASSSLESTDTQYF.

This clonotype was detected a few times. This sequence joins TRBV3-1 and TRBJ2-5; 8 bases agree with TRBD1. J lost 4 bases, V lost 0 bases, and 7 bases had no gene match. CDR3 size: 16 residues. In germline, CDR1 is LGHDT, CDR2 YNNKEL (reference sequence). The CDR3 DNA follows: TGTGCCAGCAGCCAAGATCGACAGGGGCGGCGAGAGACCCAGTACTTC. Its protein is CASSQDRQGRRETQYF.

This clonotype came up a few times. This chain links TRBV12-3 or TRBV12-4 with TRBJ2-3; 10 bases line up with TRBD2. The trim removed 5 bases at V and 2 bases at J, leaving 13 bases unmatched. The CDR3 contains 18 residues. The CDR3 nucleotides are TGTGCCAGCAGTCCCCTTCTCGGACTAGCGGCTTTCACAGATACGCAGTATTTT. Protein product: CASSPLLGLAAFTDTQYF.

The rearrangement uses TRBV12-3 or TRBV12-4 and TRBJ1-2, with D tentatively TRBD1 (5 bases). This CDR3 has 14 residues. With 3 bases removed from V and 7 bases from J, the gap between germline ends came to 15 bases. The CDR3, as DNA: TGTGCCAGCAGTTTCGCGGGGGAAACTAGTGGCTACACCTTC. Translating gives CASSFAGETSGYTF.

CDR3 bases: TGTGCCAGCAGACTCGGACAGTTAGCCTACAATGAGCAGTTCTTC. Translation: CASRLGQLAYNEQFF. The V gene is TRBV6-2 or TRBV6-3, the J gene TRBJ2-1, with a possible D match to TRBD1 (6 bases). The CDR3 loop spans 15 amino acids. Trimming took 6 bases from V and 2 from J, leaving 14 bases between them. Germline V lookup: CDR1 MNHEY, CDR2 SVGEGT.

This clonotype was picked up a small number of times. V usage is TRBV29-1 and J usage is TRBJ2-7; D may be TRBD2 (5 bases). V lost 7 bases, J lost 5 bases, and 15 bases lay in between. CDR1 and CDR2 from the germline V gene are SQVTM and ANQGSEA. The CDR3 length is 12 residues. DNA for the CDR3: TGCAGCGGAACCGAGGGAGTAAACGAGCAGTACTTC. Translated: CSGTEGVNEQYF.

This rearrangement joins TRBV7-2 to TRBJ2-1; 9 positions agree with TRBD1. Germline trimming cut 8 bases from V and 4 bases from J; bases unmatched to any gene: 3. From germline, CDR1 is SGHTA and CDR2 FQGNSA. The CDR3 is 13 residues long. The CDR3: CASSGQGYNEQFF. As DNA, the CDR3 is TGTGCCAGCTCCGGACAGGGGTACAATGAGCAGTTCTTC.

This clonotype was detected a few times. The chain employs TRBV2 and TRBJ2-1; 9 bases are shared with TRBD2. This CDR3 contains 15 residues. The V and J ends lost 6 bases and 3 bases, in that order; junction bases with no gene match: 6. Germline assignment: CDR1 SNHLY and CDR2 FYNNEI. CDR3 DNA sequence: TGTGCCAGCAGAAAAGCGGGAGGAGGCTACAATGAGCAGTTCTTC. Residues: CASRKAGGGYNEQFF. Using reference TRBV2 and TRBJ2-1 for the parts outside the CDR3, the full variable domain is EPEVTQTPSHQVTQMGQEVILRCVPISNHLYFYWYRQILGQKVEFLVSFYNNEISEKSEIFDDQFSVERPDGSNFTLKIRSTKLEDSAMYFCASRKAGGGYNEQFFGPGTRLTVL.

In DNA form, the CDR3 reads TGTGCCAGCAGCCGGACTACCCAGGGGGAGCTGTTTTTT. The encoded protein is CASSRTTQGELFF. This sequence joins TRBV7-7 and TRBJ2-2, with D tentatively TRBD2 (6 bases). The CDR3 is 13 residues long. With 5 bases removed from V and 8 bases from J, the gap between germline ends came to 12 bases. CDR1 and CDR2 (germline): SSHAT, FNYEAQ (reference sequence).

This chain uses TRBV27 with TRBJ2-3; no definite D call. V was cut by 6 bases and J by 2 bases, with 12 bases left in between. The CDR3 totals 14 residues. CDR1 MNHEY and CDR2 SMNVEV come from the germline V gene (reference sequence). The CDR3: CASSRPLPTDTQYF. The CDR3 DNA reads as TGTGCCAGCAGCCGACCTCTCCCCACAGATACGCAGTATTTT.

The J gene is TRBJ2-4, the V gene TRBV6-2 or TRBV6-3; 9 nucleotides align to TRBD1. This CDR3 is 16 amino acids long. Germline V gives CDR1 MNHEY, CDR2 SVGEGT. V was clipped by 4 bases and J by 0 bases; unmatched bases: 4. The CDR3 DNA reads TGTGCCAGCAGTTTCCCACAGGGGGCAGCCAAAAACATTCAGTACTTC. Protein: CASSFPQGAAKNIQYF.

This chain connects TRBV28 to TRBJ2-7; 9 bases agree with TRBD1. The V gene's germline CDR1 is MDHEN and CDR2 SYDVKM. V was clipped by 9 bases and J by 6 bases; unmatched bases: 9. This CDR3 has 13 residues. DNA of the CDR3: TGTGCCAGTATCCCGGGACAGGGTGGCGAGCAGTACTTC. It is translated as CASIPGQGGEQYF. The full variable domain, completed using reference TRBV28 and TRBJ2-7, is DVKVTQSSRYLVKRTGEKVFLECVQDMDHENMFWYRQDPGLGLRLIYFSYDVKMKEKGDIPEGYSVSREKKERFSLILESASTNQTSMYLCASIPGQGGEQYFGPGTRLTVT.